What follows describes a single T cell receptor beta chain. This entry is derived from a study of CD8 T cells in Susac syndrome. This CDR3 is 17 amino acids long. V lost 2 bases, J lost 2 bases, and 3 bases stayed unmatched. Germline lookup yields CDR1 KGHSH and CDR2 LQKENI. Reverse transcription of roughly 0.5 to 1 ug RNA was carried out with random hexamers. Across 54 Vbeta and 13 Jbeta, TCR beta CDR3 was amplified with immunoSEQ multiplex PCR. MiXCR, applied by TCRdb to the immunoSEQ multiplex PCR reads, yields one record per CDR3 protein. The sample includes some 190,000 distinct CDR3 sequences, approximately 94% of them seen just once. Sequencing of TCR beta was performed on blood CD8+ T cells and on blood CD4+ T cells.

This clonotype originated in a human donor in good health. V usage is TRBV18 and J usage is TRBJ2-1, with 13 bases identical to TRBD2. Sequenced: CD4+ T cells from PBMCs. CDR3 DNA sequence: TGTGCCAGCTCACCAAGGACTAGCGGGAGTACCTACAATGAGCAGTTCTTC. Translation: CASSPRTSGSTYNEQFF.